Below, 13 T cell receptor beta chains from the same sample are listed, as sequenced in a study of liver allograft versus peripheral blood T cells. Study information: Graft-liver T cell receptor repertoires were compared against recipient peripheral blood repertoires.

TCRdb itself ran the reads through MiXCR, one entry per CDR3 protein. This sample has some 500 distinct CDR3 sequences, with about a tenth found just once. These receptors were collected from a human patient who had a liver transplant. Some of the T cells may derive from the graft donor.

By its share, this clonotype is medium-sized. This chain uses TRBV27 with TRBJ2-3; 10 bases agree with TRBD2. The CDR3 is 15 amino acids. Germline V gene sequence: CDR1 MNHEY, CDR2 SMNVEV (reference sequence). The V segment lost 6 bases and the J segment 4 bases; nucleotides outside the gene matches: 7. CDR3 nucleotides: TGTGCCAGCAGGGCAGCGGGAGGGCCCGCAGATACGCAGTATTTT. The encoded protein is CASRAAGGPADTQYF.

The CDR3 DNA is TGTGCCAGCAGCTTGGGACCAGGGTTAAATCAGCCCCAGCATTTT. Its protein is CASSLGPGLNQPQHF. The rearrangement joins TRBV5-5 to TRBJ1-5, with D perhaps matching TRBD1 (5 bases). V lost 0 bases and J 4 bases, leaving 11 bases between the germline ends. The CDR3 sequence is 15 residues long. Germline-derived CDR1 and CDR2 are SGHKS and YYEKEE (reference sequence).

This clonotype is deemed medium-sized. The chain joins TRBV20-1 to TRBJ2-7; D unresolved. Trimming took 0 bases from V and 7 from J, leaving 13 bases between them. Germline-derived CDR1 and CDR2 are DFQATT and SNEGSKA (reference sequence). The CDR3 consists of 13 residues. DNA of the CDR3: TGCAGTGCTAGAGATCGAGTAGTAAGAGAGCAGTACTTC. Its protein product is CSARDRVVREQYF.

This clonotype is deemed medium-sized. The chain joins TRBV7-2 to TRBJ2-7; TRBD1 matches 12 bases. CDR1 is SGHTA and CDR2 is FQGNSA in the germline V gene. CDR3 size: 17 residues. V shed 1 base, J shed 4 bases, and the junction held 8 bases outside the gene matches. The CDR3: CASSLGTGTGGLYEQYF. The CDR3 DNA follows: TGTGCCAGCAGCTTAGGAACCGGGACAGGGGGCCTATACGAGCAGTACTTC.

This clonotype has just a few counts. This rearrangement joins TRBV6-1 to TRBJ2-7, with a tentative D call TRBD1 (6 bases). This CDR3 region has 13 residues. Germline V gene lookup returns CDR1 MNHNS and CDR2 SASEGT. Trimming took 4 bases from V and 2 from J, leaving 9 bases between them. CDR3 sequence reads: CASSGTGTYEQYF. The CDR3 nucleotides read TGTGCCAGCAGTGGTACAGGGACCTACGAGCAGTACTTC.

This clonotype is medium-sized (0.01 to 0.1%). The chain is built from TRBV14 and TRBJ2-2; the D call may be TRBD1 or TRBD2 (6 bases each). Germline-derived CDR1 and CDR2 are SGHDN and FVKESK. Trimming pared 1 base from V and 4 bases from J, leaving 10 bases between. CDR3 length: 15 residues. The chain's CDR3 is CASSQVGGPTGELFF. The CDR3, as DNA: TGTGCCAGCAGCCAAGTTGGGGGGCCCACCGGGGAGCTGTTTTTT.

This clonotype is categorized as large. This chain joins TRBV28 and TRBJ1-2; no reliable D call. Trimming left V 7 bases short and J 4 bases short, with 10 bases between. CDR3 size: 12 residues. Germline assignment: CDR1 MDHEN and CDR2 SYDVKM. CDR3 residues: CASTVDGYGYTF. In nucleotides, the CDR3 is TGTGCCAGCACCGTAGACGGCTATGGCTACACCTTC.

This clonotype is categorized as large. V gene TRBV7-2 combines with J gene TRBJ2-1; D gene unclear. The germline CDR1 and CDR2 sequences are SGHTA and FQGNSA. This CDR3 is built from 14 residues. V lost 1 base and J lost 4, with 8 bases in between. This chain's CDR3 is CASSLVGNYNEQFF. The CDR3 DNA reads as TGTGCCAGCAGCTTAGTAGGTAATTACAATGAGCAGTTCTTC. Supplemented by reference TRBV7-2 and TRBJ2-1, the full variable domain reads GAGVSQSPSNKVTEKGKDVELRCDPISGHTALYWYRQSLGQGLEFLIYFQGNSAPDKSGLPSDRFSAERTGGSVSTLTIQRTQQEDSAVYLCASSLVGNYNEQFFGPGTRLTVL.

By share, this clonotype counts as large (0.1 to 1%). The rearrangement joins TRBV6-5 to TRBJ1-4; no definite D call. Germline CDR1 is MNHEY and CDR2 is SVGAGI. V was trimmed by 0 bases and J by 8 bases, leaving 13 bases between them. The CDR3 has 15 amino acids. The CDR3 protein is CASSYSAAQREKLFF. The CDR3 bases are TGTGCCAGCAGTTACTCAGCGGCACAGAGGGAAAAACTGTTTTTT.

In this sample, this clonotype turned up a few times. V gene TRBV9 combines with J gene TRBJ2-7; 7 nucleotides line up with TRBD1. V lost 4 bases to trimming and J lost 2 bases; unmatched junction nucleotides: 9. The CDR3 totals 15 residues. Germline V gives CDR1 SGDLS, CDR2 YYNGEE. The CDR3 region has the DNA TGTGCCAGCAGCCCCTTTGGGACAGAGACCTACGAGCAGTACTTC. Translated, it gives CASSPFGTETYEQYF. The full variable domain, its missing parts supplied by reference TRBV9 and TRBJ2-7, is DSGVTQTPKHLITATGQRVTLRCSPRSGDLSVYWYQQSLDQGLQFLIQYYNGEERAKGNILERFSAQQFPDLHSELNLSSLELGDSALYFCASSPFGTETYEQYFGPGTRLTVT.

Relative to its sample, this clonotype is medium-sized. The chain has TRBV11-1 and TRBJ2-7; 7 nucleotides line up with TRBD1. J was trimmed by 4 bases and V by 4 bases; bases with no gene match: 4. Per the germline V gene, CDR1 is SGHAT and CDR2 is FQDESV (reference sequence). This CDR3 has 13 residues. CDR3 DNA: TGTGCCAGCAGCTCGGGACAGATTTACGAGCAGTACTTC. Its protein product is CASSSGQIYEQYF.

This clonotype ranks as medium-sized (0.01 to 0.1%). This chain uses TRBV19 with TRBJ2-7; 7 nucleotides line up with TRBD2. Germline CDR1 reads LNHDA; CDR2 reads SQIVND (reference sequence). The CDR3 consists of 15 residues. V dropped 3 bases and J dropped 2; count of bases not matched to a gene: 7. The CDR3 spells CASSIRPGTTYEQYF. Here the CDR3 DNA reads TGTGCCAGTAGTATTCGGCCAGGGACTACCTACGAGCAGTACTTC. Full variable domain (remainder filled in from reference TRBV19 and TRBJ2-7): DGGITQSPKYLFRKEGQNVTLSCEQNLNHDAMYWYRQDPGQGLRLIYYSQIVNDFQKGDIAEGYSVSREKKESFPLTVTSAQKNPTAFYLCASSIRPGTTYEQYFGPGTRLTVT.

By sample fraction, this clonotype is large. The J gene is TRBJ1-1, the V gene TRBV7-2; D remains ambiguous. Germline CDR1 is SGHTA and CDR2 is FQGNSA. V was shortened by 5 bases and J by 6 bases, with 4 bases between the two germline ends. CDR3 length: 10 residues. For the CDR3, the DNA is TGTGCCAGCAGCACATCTGAAGCTTTCTTT. Its protein is CASSTSEAFF.